This T cell receptor beta chain stems from a study of radiation and T cells in renal cell carcinoma. The CDR3 runs to 17 residues. Germline V CDR1 and CDR2: SEHNR, FQNEAQ (reference sequence). After removal of 5 bases from V and 0 bases from J, the junction contained 10 bases not matched to a gene. Treatment in this sample: treatment-naive control, cytoreductive nephrectomy. Method: immunoSEQ multiplex PCR; TCRdb's copy keeps in-frame clones and lacks some. The sample shows about 8,900 clones, about two thirds of them seen only once. This TCR was sampled from a man aged 55 to 70 with renal cell carcinoma. The sequences come from tumor tissue, collected from a patient whose treatment was nephrectomy without radiotherapy. The V gene is TRBV7-9, the J gene TRBJ2-1, with 7 nucleotides matching TRBD2. CDR3 nucleotide sequence: TGTGCCAGCAGCCACGCCCCTAGCGGCAGCTCCTACAATGAGCAGTTCTTC. Its translation is CASSHAPSGSSYNEQFF.